One sample yielded the 23 T cell receptor beta chains listed below, sequenced in a study of response to subunit inactivated influenza vaccine. TCRdb called the RT-PCR reads again in MiXCR, with one record for every CDR3 protein. This sample has under 950,000 distinct CDR3 sequences; 21% occur once, and the top ten carry 9.5% to 13%. Sequenced here: PBMCs from blood, sampled 5 to 6 days after vaccination. The receptors were gathered from a man aged 50 to 60 who received an inactivated influenza vaccine.

The chain is built from TRBV6-1 and TRBJ2-3, with no clear D. V dropped 6 bases and J dropped 2 bases, with 18 bases sitting between them. CDR3 length equals 16 residues. Germline-derived CDR1 and CDR2 are MNHNS and SASEGT. CDR3 region: CASSLRDDHSTDTQYF. The DNA of the CDR3 is TGTGCCAGCAGCCTCCGAGACGACCATTCCACAGATACGCAGTATTTT.

V usage is TRBV20-1 and J usage is TRBJ1-1; 9 nucleotides align to TRBD1. Losses at the gene ends were 6 bases for V and 4 bases for J; bases not matched to a gene: 3. Per the germline V gene, CDR1 is DFQATT and CDR2 is SNEGSKA (reference sequence). This CDR3 has 12 residues. CDR3 residues: CSAADRGTEAFF. The CDR3 coding sequence is TGCAGTGCCGCGGACAGGGGCACTGAAGCTTTCTTT.

This clonotype was observed a handful of times. The chain recombines TRBV18 with TRBJ2-3; D not certain. The length of the CDR3 is 13 residues. V was cut by 1 base and J by 4 bases, with 6 bases left in between. Germline V gene data show CDR1 as KGHSH and CDR2 as LQKENI. The CDR3, as DNA: TGTGCCAGCTCACCACTTAGGGCAGATACGCAGTATTTT. Translation gives CASSPLRADTQYF.

Only a few counts were recorded for this clonotype. J is TRBJ1-1 and V is TRBV29-1; perhaps TRBD1 as D (6 bases). The CDR3 has 10 amino acids. CDR1 and CDR2 (germline): SQVTM, ANQGSEA. V lost 5 bases, J lost 11 bases, and 12 bases lay in between. Here the CDR3 DNA reads TGCAGCGTTAACAGGGTTTCGGCTTTCTTT. Protein: CSVNRVSAFF.

There are many counts of this clonotype. The chain employs TRBV28 and TRBJ2-5, with unresolved D. Trimming left V 6 bases short and J 5 bases short, with 4 bases between. Germline V gives CDR1 MDHEN, CDR2 SYDVKM. The CDR3 is 10 amino acids. As DNA, the CDR3 is TGTGCCAGCAGCTTGGAGACCCAGTACTTC. Amino acid sequence: CASSLETQYF.

This sequence joins TRBV7-9 and TRBJ2-7, with D maybe TRBD1 (5 bases). V dropped 5 bases and J dropped 0 bases, with 11 bases sitting between them. Per the germline V gene, CDR1 is SEHNR and CDR2 is FQNEAQ (reference sequence). The CDR3 totals 14 residues. The CDR3: CASSLTTDSYEQYF. DNA of the CDR3: TGTGCCAGCAGCCTGACGACAGACTCCTACGAGCAGTACTTC.

This clonotype has only a few counts. The chain has TRBV4-3 and TRBJ1-4; D ambiguous. The CDR3 totals 15 residues. With 0 bases removed from V and 4 bases from J, the gap between germline ends came to 9 bases. The germline V gene encodes CDR1 LGHNA and CDR2 YSLEER. The CDR3 spells CASSQDRLVNEKLFF. For the CDR3, the DNA is TGCGCCAGCAGCCAAGACAGGCTGGTTAATGAAAAACTGTTTTTT.

About this clonotype itself: This may be a read error, as it is one base from a much larger clone. J is TRBJ2-2 and V is TRBV20-1; 7 bases match TRBD1. Germline V CDR1 and CDR2: DFQATT, SNEGSKA (reference sequence). CDR3 length: 16 residues. The CDR3 bases are TGCAGTGCTAGAACCCCGACAGGGTCGGGGACCGGGGAGCTGATTTTT. Translated, it gives CSARTPTGSGTGELIF.

V and J are TRBV7-2 and TRBJ1-2; D is uncertain. The germline gives CDR1 SGHTA, CDR2 FQGNSA. The CDR3 length is 14 residues. The ends were cut back, 5 bases at V and 1 base at J, with 11 bases in the middle. The chain's CDR3 is CASSRDGRNYGYTF. CDR3 coding DNA: TGTGCCAGCAGCAGAGACGGCCGTAACTATGGCTACACCTTC.

This clonotype has more than one count but fewer than ten. The chain employs TRBV7-6 and TRBJ2-2, with TRBD2 as a possible D gene (6 bases). Germline assignment: CDR1 SGHVS and CDR2 FNYEAQ. The CDR3 is made up of 16 amino acids. V lost 1 base and J 3 bases, leaving 12 bases between the germline ends. The CDR3 DNA sequence: TGTGCCAGCAGCTTAGAGGCGGGATCGGACACCGGGGAGCTGTTTTTT. This sequence encodes CASSLEAGSDTGELFF. Based on the CDR3 plus reference TRBV7-6 and TRBJ2-2, the full variable domain is GAGVSQSPRYKVTKRGQDVALRCDPISGHVSLYWYRQALGQGPEFLTYFNYEAQQDKSGLPNDRFSAERPEGSISTLTIQRTEQRDSAMYRCASSLEAGSDTGELFFGEGSRLTVL.

This chain joins TRBV6-2 or TRBV6-3 and TRBJ2-7; TRBD1 might be the D (6 bases). Germline CDR1 reads MNHEY; CDR2 reads SVGEGT. Trimming took 5 bases from V and 3 from J, leaving 11 bases between them. The CDR3 covers 13 residues. CDR3 sequence: CASSQGHYYEQYF. CDR3 in DNA: TGTGCCAGCAGTCAGGGACACTACTACGAGCAGTACTTC.

This chain connects TRBV7-3 to TRBJ1-3, with TRBD1 identical over 8 bases. This CDR3 is 20 amino acids long. Germline V CDR1 and CDR2: SGHTA, FQGTGA. V lost 0 bases and J lost 4; bases outside the gene matches: 17. The CDR3: CASSLTYAGGQAHRGNTIYF. The CDR3 nucleotides read TGTGCCAGCAGCTTAACTTATGCGGGGGGACAGGCTCATAGAGGAAACACCATATATTTT.

This clonotype has a handful of counts. J is TRBJ2-1 and V is TRBV7-9, with D unresolved. This CDR3 region has 15 residues. Germline V lookup: CDR1 SEHNR, CDR2 FQNEAQ (reference sequence). The V end was cut by 4 bases, the J end by 7 bases, with 17 bases between. CDR3 in amino acids: CASSSGGVIQNEQFF. The CDR3 DNA sequence: TGTGCCAGCAGCTCCGGTGGGGTGATACAGAATGAGCAGTTCTTC.

This clonotype appeared a few times. The chain recombines TRBV5-5 with TRBJ2-7; 10 bases fit TRBD1. The V gene end was trimmed by 3 bases and the J gene end by 1 base; junction bases not matched to a gene: 4. CDR3 length: 15 amino acids. CDR1 and CDR2 from the germline V gene are SGHKS and YYEKEE (reference sequence). CDR3 DNA: TGTGCCAGCAGCTGGACAGGGGGGAAGTCCTACGAGCAGTACTTC. This codes for CASSWTGGKSYEQYF.

This clonotype was seen more than once but under ten times. The chain uses TRBV6-5 and TRBJ2-7; tentative D call: TRBD2 (5 bases). This CDR3 is built from 14 residues. Deletions cut 2 bases from V and 2 bases from J, with 10 bases between. In germline, CDR1 is MNHEY, CDR2 SVGAGI. CDR3 protein: CASSYRGLAYEQYF. CDR3 bases: TGTGCCAGCAGTTACCGCGGGTTGGCCTACGAGCAGTACTTC.

Here the CDR3 reads CASSQDSVGTGELFF. CDR3 coding DNA: TGTGCCAGCAGCCAAGATTCTGTAGGAACCGGGGAGCTGTTTTTT. The chain employs TRBV3-1 and TRBJ2-2; no firm D call. V lost 0 bases and J lost 5, with 10 bases in between. In germline, CDR1 is LGHDT, CDR2 YNNKEL (reference sequence). This CDR3 is built from 15 residues.

There are many counts of this clonotype. The chain has TRBV5-1 and TRBJ2-3; D is unresolved. This CDR3 contains 12 residues. V lost 6 bases to trimming and J lost 6 bases, with 11 bases between them. CDR1 SGHRS and CDR2 YFSETQ come from the germline V gene. The CDR3 sequence is CASKDRSDTQYF. The CDR3, as DNA: TGCGCCAGCAAGGATAGGTCGGATACGCAGTATTTT.

This clonotype has only one observation. J is TRBJ2-7 and V is TRBV14; 7 bases are shared with TRBD1. The CDR3 spans 14 residues. V lost 6 bases and J lost 4; bases outside the gene matches: 9. The germline V gene encodes CDR1 SGHDN and CDR2 FVKESK. The CDR3 loop reads CASSSPDRRYEQYF. Written as DNA, the CDR3 is TGTGCCAGCAGTTCACCGGACAGGCGGTACGAGCAGTACTTC. The full variable domain, completed using reference TRBV14 and TRBJ2-7, is EAGVTQFPSHSVIEKGQTVTLRCDPISGHDNLYWYRRVMGKEIKFLLHFVKESKQDESGMPNNRFLAERTGGTYSTLKVQPAELEDSGVYFCASSSPDRRYEQYFGPGTRLTVT.

The V gene is TRBV6-1, the J gene TRBJ1-1, with 10 bases identical to TRBD1. V gave up 6 bases and J gave up 3 bases; unmatched junction bases: 10. CDR1 and CDR2 from the germline V gene are MNHNS and SASEGT. The CDR3 extends over 16 amino acids. The CDR3 is CASRPRDRGYDTEAFF. CDR3 coding DNA: TGTGCCAGCAGGCCTCGGGACAGGGGTTATGACACTGAAGCTTTCTTT.

This chain joins TRBV6-6 and TRBJ2-7; unclear D gene. The V gene's germline CDR1 is MNHNY and CDR2 SVGAGI (reference sequence). The CDR3 is 12 amino acids. Trimming shortened V by 2 bases and J by 3 bases, and 5 bases separated the two germline ends. The CDR3 DNA follows: TGTGCCAGCAGTTACAACCACTACGAGCAGTACTTC. Its translation: CASSYNHYEQYF.

The rearrangement joins TRBV4-3 to TRBJ2-6; D might be TRBD1 (5 bases). Germline V gene data show CDR1 as LGHNA and CDR2 as YSLEER. The V gene lost 2 bases and the J gene lost 2 bases, with 19 bases spanning the gap. The CDR3 length is 19 residues. The CDR3 nucleotides read TGCGCCAGCAGCCAATATGAAGGACACATAGATCCTGGGGCCAACGTCCTGACTTTC. Its protein product is CASSQYEGHIDPGANVLTF.

The rearrangement uses TRBV10-1 and TRBJ2-7; D is unclear. V lost 5 bases to trimming and J lost 3 bases, with 11 bases between them. The CDR3 covers 13 residues. The germline gives CDR1 WNHNN, CDR2 SYGVQD (reference sequence). The CDR3 here is CASSTDTFYEQYF. The CDR3 DNA reads as TGCGCCAGCAGTACCGACACCTTCTACGAGCAGTACTTC.

The chain is built from TRBV5-5 and TRBJ1-1; no firm D call. CDR1 is SGHKS and CDR2 is YYEKEE in the germline V gene (reference sequence). The CDR3 covers 15 residues. V shed 3 bases and J shed 0 bases, with 12 bases lying between them. Written as DNA, the CDR3 is TGTGCCAGCAGCTGGACGGGAGTCCTGAACACTGAAGCTTTCTTT. It yields the protein CASSWTGVLNTEAFF.